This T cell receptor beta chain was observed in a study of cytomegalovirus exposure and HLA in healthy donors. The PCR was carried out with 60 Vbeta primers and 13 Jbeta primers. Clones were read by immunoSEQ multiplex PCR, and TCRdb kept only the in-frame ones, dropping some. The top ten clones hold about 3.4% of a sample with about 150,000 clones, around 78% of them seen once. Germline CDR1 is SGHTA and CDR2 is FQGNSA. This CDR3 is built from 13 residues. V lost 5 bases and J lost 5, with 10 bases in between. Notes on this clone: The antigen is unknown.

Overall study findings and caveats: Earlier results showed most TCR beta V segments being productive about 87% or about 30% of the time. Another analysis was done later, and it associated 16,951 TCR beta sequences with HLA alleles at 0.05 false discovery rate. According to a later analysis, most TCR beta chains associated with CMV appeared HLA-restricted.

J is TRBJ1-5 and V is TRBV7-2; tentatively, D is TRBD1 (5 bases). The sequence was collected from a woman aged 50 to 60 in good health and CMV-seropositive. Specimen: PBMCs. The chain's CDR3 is CASSPDRDQPQHF. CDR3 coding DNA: TGTGCCAGCAGCCCAGACAGAGATCAGCCCCAGCATTTT.